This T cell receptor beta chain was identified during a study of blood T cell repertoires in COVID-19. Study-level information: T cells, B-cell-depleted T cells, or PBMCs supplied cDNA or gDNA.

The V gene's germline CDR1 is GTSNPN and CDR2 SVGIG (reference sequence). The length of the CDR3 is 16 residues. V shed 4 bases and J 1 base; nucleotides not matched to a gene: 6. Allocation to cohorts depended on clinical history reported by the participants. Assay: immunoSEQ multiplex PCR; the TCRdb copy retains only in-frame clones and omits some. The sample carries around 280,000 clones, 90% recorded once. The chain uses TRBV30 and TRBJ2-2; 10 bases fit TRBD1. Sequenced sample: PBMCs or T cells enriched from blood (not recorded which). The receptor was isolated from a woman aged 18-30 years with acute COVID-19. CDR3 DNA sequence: TGTGCCTGGAAGACGGGACAGGGGCTGAACACCGGGGAGCTGTTTTTT. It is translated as CAWKTGQGLNTGELFF.